The clone carrying this TCR beta chain was detected only a few times. Its cognate antigen is unknown. The donors comprised healthy bone marrow donors. The PCR had 60 Vbeta and 13 Jbeta primers. How the authors handled the data: Approximately 11 million of tens of millions of unique TCR beta chains were shared, per a later count. Clones were read by immunoSEQ multiplex PCR, and TCRdb kept only the in-frame ones, dropping some. That table supplies the V and J calls and clone size; D and trimming were determined from the DNA. The sample holds around 140,000 clones, around 77% seen once. The source of the sample is a study of cytomegalovirus exposure and HLA in healthy donors. At the level of the study: Earlier sequencing of 150 million to 200 million T cells yielded around 120 million unique TCR beta sequences.

V lost 5 bases and J lost 1; bases outside the gene matches: 7. Looked up from germline, CDR1 is MNHNY and CDR2 is SVGAGI (reference sequence). This CDR3 contains 15 residues. Study results and limitations: Clonal expansion, a later analysis showed, was greater in HLA-associated TCR beta chains than in equally common others.

V usage is TRBV6-6 and J usage is TRBJ1-1, with 7 bases that match TRBD1. The sample was PBMCs. The receptor comes from an older woman in good health and CMV-seronegative. The DNA for the CDR3 is TGTGCCAGCAGTCCCCACAGGGGATCGAACACTGAAGCTTTCTTT. Protein: CASSPHRGSNTEAFF.